One T cell receptor (beta chain) is described in this entry. Its antigen is unknown. Base qualities are not at hand, and no much larger clone is one base apart. The CDR3 measures 14 amino acids from cysteine to phenylalanine. Only CDR3 DNA is held: 42 bases, read in frame from base 1. The data are from a study of memory B cells and T cells in multiple sclerosis (dated by TCRdb to about 2018). Study-level background: The study compared TCR beta repertoires of autoproliferating peripheral T cells with brain lesion-infiltrating T cells in multiple sclerosis patients. A couple of multiple sclerosis patients, for whom either brain lesions at autopsy or brain-infiltrating cells from biopsy were available, were included in TCR sequencing. The paper as a whole reports these results and caveats: Clone-set sizes varied between compartments, which affected the numbers of shared clonotypes and made normalization necessary.

Using the immunoSEQ Platform, TCRbeta CDR3 regions were amplified from extracted genomic DNA. The immunoSEQ assay combined multiplex PCR with high-throughput sequencing and a vendor bioinformatics pipeline. As for how the authors treated the data: After discarding non-productive sequences and any CDR3s under 4 amino acids in length, clonotype frequencies were recalculated for each sample. Shared clonotypes were identified in immunoSEQ Analyzer 2.0 as identical CDR3 amino acid, V gene and J gene sequences. Repertoire overlap was normalized by dividing shared clonotype counts by the product of both clone-set sizes, with the result scaled by 1000 into arbitrary units. Sourced from immuneACCESS, this table was stored by TCRdb with only in-frame sequences that have V and J called. A share of the clones is absent; for the studies checked, an unresolved V gene accounts for under half, and the remainder has no known explanation. Clonal size and the V and J genes are those of that table, whereas D and trimming came from the DNA. The sample table contains 32,000 or so clones; only one count was recorded for approximately 85% of them. The ten largest clones capture roughly 2.7% of the sample.

After CFSE-labeled PBMCs were cultured without any stimulus, the autoproliferating (CFSEdim) and non-proliferating (CFSEhi) T cell fractions were each sequenced on their own. Altogether, 50 million to 55 million CFSE-labeled PBMCs were kept in culture for 7 days with no stimulus, after which the replicate wells were combined. PBMCs were labeled with around 0.45 uM CFSE and were cultured without exogenous stimuli in serum-free AIM-V medium. PBMCs were isolated by Ficoll density gradient centrifugation and were cryopreserved before use. Using a FACSAria III, live 7-AAD-negative cells were sorted, then washed with PBS and stored frozen at -80 degrees C as dry pellets.

This receptor chain uses TRBV12-2 and TRBJ1-6; TRBD1, the table's D call, was not compared with the DNA. TRBV12-2 is a documented pseudogene. The sample comprised PBMCs from blood kept in culture. This receptor was identified in a human donor with multiple sclerosis. The bases are TGTGCAAGTCGCCCCAGGGGGGAGAATTCACCCCTCCACTTT. This is translated as CASRPRGENSPLHF.